Below, one TCR beta chain is given with its context. A read error is possible here, since a much larger clone lies one base away. The sample belongs to a study of tumor-infiltrating lymphocytes in primary liver carcinoma. Per germline, CDR1 MNHEY and CDR2 SVGAGI. The CDR3 covers 16 residues. Alongside blood RNA obtained from unsorted whole blood, germline DNA was also extracted. Researchers generated TCR beta cDNA from roughly 520 ng of total RNA, relying on a constant-region primer. Slightly modified ARM-PCR served as the procedure for the TCR beta libraries. These libraries came from three rounds of nested multiplex PCR. Investigators reported that the first two PCR rounds, at approximately 11 cycles each, used TRBV1-TRBV30 forward primers with a C-beta reverse primer. TCRdb fed the multiplex PCR reads into MiXCR, producing one record per CDR3 protein. The table shows around 330,000 distinct CDR3 sequences, with about 50% occurring only once.

Specimen: peripheral blood. The sequence derives from a woman in her 30s with primary liver carcinoma and hepatitis B virus infection. This sequence joins TRBV6-5 and TRBJ2-3, with TRBD2 identical over 13 bases. The CDR3 DNA follows: TGTCCCAGCAGGACGACTAGCGGGAGGCCCTGGGATACGCAGTATTTT. This translates into CPSRTTSGRPWDTQYF.